The present T cell receptor (beta chain) was sequenced within a study of graft-versus-host responses after intestinal transplantation. This table comes from immunoSEQ multiplex PCR, and its TCRdb copy is limited to in-frame clones, with some not included. Among 70,000 to 95,000 clones, approximately 87% were seen once, and the ten largest hold around 0.1%. For this clone: Its target is not known.

Study results and limitations: Circulating GvH clone levels at their peak were associated with HvG declines (early post-transplant).

The V gene's germline CDR1 is ENHRY and CDR2 SYGVKD. After removal of 6 bases from V and 5 bases from J, the junction contained 10 bases not matched to a gene. This CDR3 has 17 amino acids. The receptor was isolated from a human donor who received an intestinal transplant. Source: unstimulated CD4+ T cells sorted from spleen or lymph node cells, taken before intestinal transplant. The rearrangement links TRBV10-3 to TRBJ1-6; 10 bases agree with TRBD1. The CDR3 region is CAIRAGGQGPNNSPLHF. Written as DNA, the CDR3 is TGTGCCATCAGGGCTGGGGGACAGGGGCCTAATAATTCACCCCTCCACTTT.